One TCR beta chain is described in this entry. This sample was included in a study of T cells in localized non-small cell lung cancer. Trimming removed 4 bases at V and 1 base at J, with 13 bases between. There are 15 residues in the CDR3. Germline CDR1 reads MGHRA; CDR2 reads YSYEKL. Clones were sequenced by immunoSEQ multiplex PCR, and TCRdb holds only the in-frame ones, with some missing. Of roughly 33,000 clones listed, about 90% are singletons. The rearrangement uses TRBV4-1 and TRBJ1-2; D is uncertain. The source was peripheral blood, collected before any cancer treatment. The receptor's source is a woman between 40 and 69 years old with stage I lung adenocarcinoma. CDR3 sequence reads: CASSPPRTVNYGYTF. In nucleotides, the CDR3 is TGCGCCAGCAGCCCCCCCCGAACGGTTAACTATGGCTACACCTTC.